Listed below are T cell receptor beta chains from one sample, sequenced in a study of read filtering for tumor transcriptome and immune sequencing. TCRdb independently ran MiXCR on the reads; one entry per CDR3 protein. The sample consists of tens of thousands of distinct CDR3 sequences, around 15% of them appearing once. Sequencing was performed on a population of CD138-negative cells sorted from bone marrow. The receptors shown here come from a donor older than 35 with multiple myeloma. CDR3s include the opening cysteine and the closing phenylalanine or tryptophan. The order of the fields is V gene, D gene, J gene, clone size, CDR3 DNA, CDR3 protein. A D gene is named only where the DNA matches it firmly. Rows may omit the clone size; those that give it use once, few, many or a size class.

TRBV7-2	TRBD1	TRBJ1-5	few	TGTGCCAGCAGCAACAGGGGAGGCCAGCCCCAGCATTTT	CASSNRGGQPQHF
TRBV6-1	NA	TRBJ1-1	few	TGTGCCAGCAGTGACGTGGGGAAAGGCACTGAAGCTTTCTTT	CASSDVGKGTEAFF
TRBV29-1	NA	TRBJ2-1	many	TGCAGCGTTGATCGGCTCCCCCCGAAGGATGAGCAGTTCTTC	CSVDRLPPKDEQFF
TRBV7-2	TRBD2	TRBJ2-1	many	TGTGCCAGCAGCTTAGTCCCCTCTCCGGCTAGCGGGAGGGCCGGCGGGCATGAGCAGTTCTTC	CASSLVPSPASGRAGGHEQFF
TRBV3-1	NA	TRBJ2-1	many	TGTGCCAGCAGCCAAGATGTCACTTCATACAATGAGCAGTTCTTC	CASSQDVTSYNEQFF
TRBV6-2/TRBV6-3	NA	TRBJ2-1	many	TGTGCCAGCACCCCCCAAGCGGGCGAGCAGTTCTTC	CASTPQAGEQFF
TRBV20-1	NA	TRBJ2-1	many	TGCAGTGCTAAAAGGGGTGACAATGAGCAGTTCTTC	CSAKRGDNEQFF
TRBV7-2	TRBD2	TRBJ2-1	NA	TGTGCCAGCAGCTTTGGTAGCGGGGATGAGCAGTTCTTC	CASSFGSGDEQFF
TRBV6-5	NA	TRBJ2-5	many	TGTGCCAGCAGTTGGGGTGGGGGCAGGGGTTTTGACCAGTACTTC	CASSWGGGRGFDQYF
TRBV12-3/TRBV12-4	NA	TRBJ2-3	many	TGTGCCAGCAGTTTGCCCCCAGATACGCAGTATTTT	CASSLPPDTQYF
TRBV28	TRBD2	TRBJ2-7	once	TGTGCCGGCAGGGCCGGGACTAGCGTTGCGTACGAGCAGTACTTC	CAGRAGTSVAYEQYF